The clone carrying this T cell receptor (beta chain) has a handful of counts. Its antigen remains unidentified. These data come from a study of response to subunit inactivated influenza vaccine. TCRdb processed the RT-PCR reads anew with MiXCR; each CDR3 protein has one entry. This sample yields roughly 540,000 distinct CDR3 sequences, of which roughly 25% are seen a single time; approximately 3% belongs to the top ten. Overall study results and limits: Only a handful of new T cells, the authors suggested, are recruited with each seasonal influenza vaccination.

V shed 6 bases, J shed 7 bases, and the junction held 15 bases outside the gene matches. Germline V gene sequence: CDR1 KGHDR, CDR2 SFDVKD. The CDR3 covers 18 residues. The same sample was also used in a study of T cells expressing NK-cell markers. According to that study: The authors generated TCR beta cDNA through 5'RACE template switching with UMIs. Topping the CD3+CD56-NKG2C+ fraction as well were these clonotypes, in several donors. Unclear, still, was the HCMV specificity of the expanded NKG2C+ T cell clones.

V is TRBV24-1 and J is TRBJ2-1; 12 positions match TRBD2. The sample in question was CD4+ T cells sorted from PBMCs, obtained approximately 12 days after vaccination. The origin of this receptor is a man over 45 who received an inactivated influenza vaccine. The chain's CDR3 is CATSIIPQGLAGINEQFF. DNA for the CDR3: TGTGCCACCAGTATTATCCCCCAAGGACTAGCGGGAATAAATGAGCAGTTCTTC.